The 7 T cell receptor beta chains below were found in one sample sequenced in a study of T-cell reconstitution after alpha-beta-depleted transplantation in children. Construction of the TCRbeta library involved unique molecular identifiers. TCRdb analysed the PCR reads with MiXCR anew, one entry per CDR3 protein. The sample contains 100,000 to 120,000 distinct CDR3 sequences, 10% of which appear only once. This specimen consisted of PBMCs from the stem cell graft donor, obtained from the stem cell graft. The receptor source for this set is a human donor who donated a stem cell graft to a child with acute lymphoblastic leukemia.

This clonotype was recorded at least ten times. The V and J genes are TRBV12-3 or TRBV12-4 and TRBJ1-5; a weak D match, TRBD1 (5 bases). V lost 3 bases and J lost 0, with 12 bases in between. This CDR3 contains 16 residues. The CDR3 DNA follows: TGTGCCAGCAGTTTGCTGGGGGAAGGTAGCAATCAGCCCCAGCATTTT. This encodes CASSLLGEGSNQPQHF.

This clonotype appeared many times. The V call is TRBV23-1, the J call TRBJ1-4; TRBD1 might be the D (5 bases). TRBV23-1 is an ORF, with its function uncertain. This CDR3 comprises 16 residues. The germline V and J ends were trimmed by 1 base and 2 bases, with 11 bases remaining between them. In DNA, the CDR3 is TGCGCCAGCAGTCAATACCGGGACGGCACTAATGAAAAACTGTTTTTT. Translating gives CASSQYRDGTNEKLFF.

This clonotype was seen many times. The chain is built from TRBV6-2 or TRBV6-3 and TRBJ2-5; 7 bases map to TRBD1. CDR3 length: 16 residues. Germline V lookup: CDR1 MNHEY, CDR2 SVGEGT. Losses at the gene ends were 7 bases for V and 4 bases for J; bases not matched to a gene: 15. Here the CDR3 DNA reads TGTGCCAGCAACGGTCCTAAAGGGACAGTCGGAGAGACCCAGTACTTC. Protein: CASNGPKGTVGETQYF.

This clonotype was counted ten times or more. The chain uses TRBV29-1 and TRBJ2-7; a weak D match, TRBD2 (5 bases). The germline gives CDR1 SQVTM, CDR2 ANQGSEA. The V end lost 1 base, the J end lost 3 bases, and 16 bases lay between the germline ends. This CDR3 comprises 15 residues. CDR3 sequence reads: CSVEVIGENGYEQYF. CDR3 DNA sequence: TGCAGCGTTGAAGTCATCGGGGAGAATGGCTACGAGCAGTACTTC.

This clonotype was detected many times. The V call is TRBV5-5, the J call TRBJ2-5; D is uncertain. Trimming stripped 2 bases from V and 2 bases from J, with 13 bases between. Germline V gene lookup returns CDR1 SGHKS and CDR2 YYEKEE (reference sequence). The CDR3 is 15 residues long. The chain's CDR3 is CASSFLSRQQETQYF. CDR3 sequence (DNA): TGTGCCAGCAGCTTCCTATCTAGGCAGCAAGAGACCCAGTACTTC.

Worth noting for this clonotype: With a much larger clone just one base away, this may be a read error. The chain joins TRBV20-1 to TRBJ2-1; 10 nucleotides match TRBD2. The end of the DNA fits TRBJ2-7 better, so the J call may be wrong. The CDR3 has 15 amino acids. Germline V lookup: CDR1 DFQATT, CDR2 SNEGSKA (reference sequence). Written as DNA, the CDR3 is TGCAGTGCTAGACCCCTAGCGGGGGCCTACAATGAGCAGTACTTC. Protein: CSARPLAGAYNEQYF.

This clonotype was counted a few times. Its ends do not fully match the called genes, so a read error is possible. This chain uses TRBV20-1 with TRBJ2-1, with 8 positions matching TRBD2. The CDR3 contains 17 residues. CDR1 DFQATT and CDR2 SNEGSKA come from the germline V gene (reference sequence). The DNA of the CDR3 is TGCTGTGCTAGGGTATGGCCGGGGGGGATCTCCTACAATGAGCAGTTCTTC. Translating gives CCARVWPGGISYNEQFF.